One and the same sample provided the 7 T cell receptor beta chains below, sequenced in a study of graft-versus-host responses after intestinal transplantation. Which antigens these TCRs recognize remains unknown. Sequencing used immunoSEQ multiplex PCR; TCRdb keeps in-frame clones, though not all of them. There are about 88,000 clones in the sample; about 91% occur only once, and approximately 0.32% lies in the top ten. The input for sequencing was unstimulated CD4+ T cells sorted from spleen or lymph node cells, taken before transplant. Receptors were obtained from a human donor who was the organ donor for an intestinal transplant.

The V gene is TRBV16, the J gene TRBJ2-7; 7 bases align to TRBD1. CDR1 is KGHSY, CDR2 FQNENV, per germline. J gave up 3 bases and V 3 bases, and 8 bases lay outside the gene matches. This CDR3 is built from 15 residues. The CDR3 DNA sequence: TGTGCCAGCAGCCAGACAGGGTTTCGAAACTACGAGCAGTACTTC. Protein: CASSQTGFRNYEQYF.

This clone was counted once. This chain links TRBV10-3 with TRBJ2-7, with 9 positions matching TRBD2. The CDR3 spans 16 residues. Germline CDR1 and CDR2: ENHRY and SYGVKD. J was trimmed by 4 bases and V by 2 bases; bases with no gene match: 9. Here the CDR3 reads CAISEGVAGVRYEQYF. CDR3 sequence (DNA): TGTGCCATCAGTGAGGGGGTAGCGGGAGTCCGTTACGAGCAGTACTTC.

The chain is built from TRBV9 and TRBJ1-2; TRBD1 might be the D (5 bases). Germline V gene sequence: CDR1 SGDLS, CDR2 YYNGEE. V gave up 1 base and J gave up 6 bases, with 10 bases separating them. The CDR3 length is 13 residues. CDR3 coding DNA: TGTGCCAGCAGCGTACAGGGCTGGGATGGCTACACCTTC. Protein sequence: CASSVQGWDGYTF.

The rearrangement links TRBV6-5 to TRBJ1-1; possible D gene TRBD1, 6 bases. The CDR3 runs to 15 residues. Germline V CDR1 and CDR2: MNHEY, SVGAGI. V lost 6 bases and J lost 2, with 16 bases in between. The CDR3 sequence: CASSLNREHNTEAFF. For the CDR3, the DNA is TGTGCCAGCAGCCTCAACAGGGAACACAACACTGAAGCTTTCTTT.

J is TRBJ1-1 and V is TRBV14; 8 bases match TRBD1. The V gene end was trimmed by 1 base and the J gene end by 1 base; junction bases not matched to a gene: 2. The CDR3 sequence is 15 residues long. The germline V gene encodes CDR1 SGHDN and CDR2 FVKESK. Written as DNA, the CDR3 is TGTGCCAGCAGCCAAGCCGGGACAGGGAACACTGAAGCTTTCTTT. Translation gives CASSQAGTGNTEAFF.

The CDR3 here is CASSLTSGSLYEQYF. CDR3 sequence (DNA): TGTGCCAGCAGCTTAACTAGCGGATCTCTCTACGAGCAGTACTTC. The genes are TRBV11-2 and TRBJ2-7; 8 nucleotides line up with TRBD2. The V gene end was trimmed by 2 bases and the J gene end by 3 bases; junction bases not matched to a gene: 6. Germline V gene lookup returns CDR1 SGHAT and CDR2 FQNNGV. This CDR3 region has 15 residues.

The V call is TRBV11-1, the J call TRBJ2-5, with 8 positions matching TRBD2. The J call may be mistaken, given a closer DNA end match to TRBJ2-7. The CDR3 has 15 residues. Germline CDR1 is SGHAT and CDR2 is FQDESV (reference sequence). The CDR3 loop reads CASSRTAGVSYEQYF. Written as DNA, the CDR3 is TGTGCCAGCAGCCGGACAGCGGGGGTCTCCTACGAGCAGTACTTC.